Listed here is a single T cell receptor (beta chain). The antigen is unknown. PCR was performed using 60 Vbeta and 13 Jbeta primers. The method was immunoSEQ multiplex PCR; TCRdb's version includes in-frame clones alone and lacks a portion of them. This sample's clone table lists roughly 80,000 clones. With V trimmed by 4 bases and J by 8 bases, 3 bases remained unmatched. Germline CDR1 and CDR2: MNHNY and SVGAGI (reference sequence). The length of the CDR3 is 12 residues. The sample belongs to a study of cytomegalovirus exposure and HLA in healthy donors. Study overall: Earlier findings included about 120 million unique TCR beta sequences obtained from 150 million to 200 million T cells. Study observations and caveats: Immune exposure data for these donors was limited to CMV serostatus. Some V segments (TRBV6-2 and TRBV6-3 among them) were excluded as indistinguishable. In a later analysis, TCR beta V- and J-gene trimming was associated with a missense DCLRE1C variant.

This receptor was obtained from a man in his fifties in good health and CMV-seronegative. This chain connects TRBV6-6 to TRBJ1-1; 8 bases are a match to TRBD1. The material sequenced was PBMCs. The DNA of the CDR3 is TGTGCCAGCAGTTTGGACAGGGCAGAAGCTTTCTTT. This gives the protein CASSLDRAEAFF.